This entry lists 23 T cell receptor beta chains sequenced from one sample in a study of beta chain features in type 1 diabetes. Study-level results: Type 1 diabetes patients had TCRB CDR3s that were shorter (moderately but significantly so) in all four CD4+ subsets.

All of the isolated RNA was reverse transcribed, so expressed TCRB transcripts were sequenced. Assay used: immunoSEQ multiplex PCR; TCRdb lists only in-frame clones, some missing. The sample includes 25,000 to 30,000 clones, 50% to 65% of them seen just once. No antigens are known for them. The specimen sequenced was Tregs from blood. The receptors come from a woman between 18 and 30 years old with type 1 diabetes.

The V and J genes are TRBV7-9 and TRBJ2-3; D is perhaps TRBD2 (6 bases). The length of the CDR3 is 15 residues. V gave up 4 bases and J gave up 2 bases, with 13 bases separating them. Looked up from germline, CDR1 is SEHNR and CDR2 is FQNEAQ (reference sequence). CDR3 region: CASSSRGTSTDTQYF. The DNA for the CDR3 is TGTGCCAGCAGCTCACGGGGGACTTCCACAGATACGCAGTATTTT.

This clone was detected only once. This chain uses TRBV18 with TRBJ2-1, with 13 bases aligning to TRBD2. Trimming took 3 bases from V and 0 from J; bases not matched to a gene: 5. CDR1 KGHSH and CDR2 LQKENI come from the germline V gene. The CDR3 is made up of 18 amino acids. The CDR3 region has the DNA TGTGCCAGCTCACCTAGGGGACTAGCGGGAAGCTCCTACAATGAGCAGTTCTTC. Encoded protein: CASSPRGLAGSSYNEQFF.

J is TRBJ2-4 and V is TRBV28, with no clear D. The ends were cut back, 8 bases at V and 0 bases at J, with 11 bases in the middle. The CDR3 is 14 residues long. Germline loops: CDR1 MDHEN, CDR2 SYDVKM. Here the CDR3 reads CASSAGLAKNIQYF. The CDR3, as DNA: TGTGCCAGCTCCGCAGGATTAGCCAAAAACATTCAGTACTTC. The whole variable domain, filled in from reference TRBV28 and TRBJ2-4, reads DVKVTQSSRYLVKRTGEKVFLECVQDMDHENMFWYRQDPGLGLRLIYFSYDVKMKEKGDIPEGYSVSREKKERFSLILESASTNQTSMYLCASSAGLAKNIQYFGAGTRLSVL.

The CDR3 DNA reads as TGCGCCAGCAGCTTGGGACAGGGGCTCAATTCACCCCTCCACTTT. The encoded protein is CASSLGQGLNSPLHF. The chain has TRBV5-1 and TRBJ1-6, with 8 bases matching TRBD1. This CDR3 comprises 15 residues. The ends lost 0 bases at V and 7 bases at J; junction bases unmatched: 3. The germline V gene encodes CDR1 SGHRS and CDR2 YFSETQ. The variable domain in full, with the rest retrieved from reference TRBV5-1 and TRBJ1-6, is KAGVTQTPRYLIKTRGQQVTLSCSPISGHRSVSWYQQTPGQGLQFLFEYFSETQRNKGNFPGRFSGRQFSNSRSEMNVSTLELGDSALYLCASSLGQGLNSPLHFGNGTRLTVT.

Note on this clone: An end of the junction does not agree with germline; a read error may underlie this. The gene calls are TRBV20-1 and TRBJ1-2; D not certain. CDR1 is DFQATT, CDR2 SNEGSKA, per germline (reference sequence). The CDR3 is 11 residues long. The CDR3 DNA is TGCAGTGCTACCACCCGTGAGGGTTCTGGCTTC. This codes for CSATTREGSGF.

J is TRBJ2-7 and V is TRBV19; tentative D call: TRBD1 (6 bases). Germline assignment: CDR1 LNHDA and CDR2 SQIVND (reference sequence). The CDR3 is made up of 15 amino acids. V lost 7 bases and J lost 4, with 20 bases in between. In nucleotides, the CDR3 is TGTGCCAGTACTAAGGGGGTAGGGCGTGGATACGAGCAGTACTTC. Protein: CASTKGVGRGYEQYF.

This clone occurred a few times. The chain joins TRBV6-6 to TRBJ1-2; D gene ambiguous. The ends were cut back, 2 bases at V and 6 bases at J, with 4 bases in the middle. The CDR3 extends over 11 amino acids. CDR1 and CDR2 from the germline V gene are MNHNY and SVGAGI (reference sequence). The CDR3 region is CASSYGHGYTF. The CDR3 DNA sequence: TGTGCCAGCAGTTACGGGCATGGCTACACCTTC.

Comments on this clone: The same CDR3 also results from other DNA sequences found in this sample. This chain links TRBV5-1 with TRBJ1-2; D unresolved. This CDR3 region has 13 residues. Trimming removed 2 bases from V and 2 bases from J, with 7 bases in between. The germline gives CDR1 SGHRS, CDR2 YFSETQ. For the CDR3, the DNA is TGCGCCAGCAGCTTTGGCGGGAACTATGGCTACACCTTC. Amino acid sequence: CASSFGGNYGYTF.

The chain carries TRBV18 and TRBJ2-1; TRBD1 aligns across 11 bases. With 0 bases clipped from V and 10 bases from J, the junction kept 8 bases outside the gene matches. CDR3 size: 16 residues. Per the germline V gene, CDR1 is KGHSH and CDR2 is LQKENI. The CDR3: CASSPPMGQGVGEQFF. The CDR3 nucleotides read TGTGCCAGCTCACCACCGATGGGACAGGGGGTCGGGGAGCAGTTCTTC.

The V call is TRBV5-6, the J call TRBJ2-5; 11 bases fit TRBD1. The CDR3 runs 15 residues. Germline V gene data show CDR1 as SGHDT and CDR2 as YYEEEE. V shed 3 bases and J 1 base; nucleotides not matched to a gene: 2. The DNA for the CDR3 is TGTGCCAGCAGCTACGGACAGGGGGCCCAAGAGACCCAGTACTTC. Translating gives CASSYGQGAQETQYF.

Written as DNA, the CDR3 is TGTGCCAGCAGTGAAGGACTAGCGGGAGTAAAAGAGACCCAGTACTTC. It codes for CASSEGLAGVKETQYF. This sequence joins TRBV6-1 and TRBJ2-5, with 12 bases fitting TRBD2. CDR1 and CDR2 from the germline V gene are MNHNS and SASEGT. This CDR3 is built from 16 residues. Trimming took 1 base from V and 3 from J; bases not matched to a gene: 3.

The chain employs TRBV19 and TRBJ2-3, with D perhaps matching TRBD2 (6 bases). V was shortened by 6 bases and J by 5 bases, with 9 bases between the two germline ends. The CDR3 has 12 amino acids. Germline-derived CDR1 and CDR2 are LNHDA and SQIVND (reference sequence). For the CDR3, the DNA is TGTGCCAGTAGGGACTATCAAGATACGCAGTATTTT. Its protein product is CASRDYQDTQYF.

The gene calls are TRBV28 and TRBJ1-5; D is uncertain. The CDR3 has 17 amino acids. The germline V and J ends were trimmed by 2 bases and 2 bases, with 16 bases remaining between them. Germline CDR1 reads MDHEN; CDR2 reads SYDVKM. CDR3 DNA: TGTGCCAGCAGTTTAACGTTGCGAAGGCAGGGCAATCAGCCCCAGCATTTT. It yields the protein CASSLTLRRQGNQPQHF.

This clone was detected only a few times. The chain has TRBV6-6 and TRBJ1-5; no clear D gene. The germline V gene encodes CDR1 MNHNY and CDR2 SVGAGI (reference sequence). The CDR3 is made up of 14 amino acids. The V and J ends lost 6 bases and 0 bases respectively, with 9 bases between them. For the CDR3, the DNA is TGTGCCAGCAGCTTTGACATTAGCAATCAGCCCCAGCATTTT. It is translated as CASSFDISNQPQHF.

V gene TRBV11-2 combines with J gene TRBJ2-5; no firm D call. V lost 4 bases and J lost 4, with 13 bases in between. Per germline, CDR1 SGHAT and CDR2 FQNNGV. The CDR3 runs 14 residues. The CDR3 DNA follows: TGTGCCAGCAGCTGGGCTGACCCCCCAGAGACCCAGTACTTC. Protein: CASSWADPPETQYF.

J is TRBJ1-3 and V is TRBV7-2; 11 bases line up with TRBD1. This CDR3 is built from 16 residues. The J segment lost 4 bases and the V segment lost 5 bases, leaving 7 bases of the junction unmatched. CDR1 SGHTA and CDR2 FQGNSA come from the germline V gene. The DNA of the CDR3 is TGTGCCAGCAGCACCCGGACAGGGGGCTCGGGAAACACCATATATTTT. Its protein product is CASSTRTGGSGNTIYF.

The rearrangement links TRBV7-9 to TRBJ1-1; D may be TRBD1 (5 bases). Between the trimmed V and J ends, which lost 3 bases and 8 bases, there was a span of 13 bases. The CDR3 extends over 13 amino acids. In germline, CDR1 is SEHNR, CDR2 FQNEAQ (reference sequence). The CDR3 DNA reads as TGTGCCAGCAGCTTTAGACAGAGCTTAGAAGCTTTCTTT. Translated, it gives CASSFRQSLEAFF.

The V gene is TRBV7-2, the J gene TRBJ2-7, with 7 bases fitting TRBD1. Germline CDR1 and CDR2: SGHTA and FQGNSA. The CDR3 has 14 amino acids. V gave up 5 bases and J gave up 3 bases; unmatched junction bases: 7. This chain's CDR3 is CASSPGGEGYEQYF. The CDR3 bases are TGTGCCAGCAGCCCAGGGGGTGAGGGCTACGAGCAGTACTTC. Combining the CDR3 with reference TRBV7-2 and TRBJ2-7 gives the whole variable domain GAGVSQSPSNKVTEKGKDVELRCDPISGHTALYWYRQSLGQGLEFLIYFQGNSAPDKSGLPSDRFSAERTGGSVSTLTIQRTQQEDSAVYLCASSPGGEGYEQYFGPGTRLTVT.

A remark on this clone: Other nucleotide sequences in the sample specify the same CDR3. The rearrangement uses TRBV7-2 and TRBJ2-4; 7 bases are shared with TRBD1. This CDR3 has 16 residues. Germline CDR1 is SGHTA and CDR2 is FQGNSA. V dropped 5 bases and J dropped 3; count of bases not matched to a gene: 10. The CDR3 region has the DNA TGTGCCAGCAGCCTACTCGGGACAGCAAACAAAAACATTCAGTACTTC. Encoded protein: CASSLLGTANKNIQYF.

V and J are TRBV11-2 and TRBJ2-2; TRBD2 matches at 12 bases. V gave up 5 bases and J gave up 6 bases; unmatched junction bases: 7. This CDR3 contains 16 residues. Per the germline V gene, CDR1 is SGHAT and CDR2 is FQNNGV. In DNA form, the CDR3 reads TGTGCCAGCAGCCAGGCAGGGACTAGCGGGCCCGGGGAGCTGTTTTTT. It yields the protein CASSQAGTSGPGELFF.

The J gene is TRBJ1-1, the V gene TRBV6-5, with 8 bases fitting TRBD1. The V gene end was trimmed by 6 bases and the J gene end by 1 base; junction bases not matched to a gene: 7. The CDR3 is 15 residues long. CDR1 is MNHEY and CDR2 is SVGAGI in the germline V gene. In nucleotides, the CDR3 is TGTGCCAGCAGACCAGGGGGCAGGGGGAACACTGAAGCTTTCTTT. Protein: CASRPGGRGNTEAFF.

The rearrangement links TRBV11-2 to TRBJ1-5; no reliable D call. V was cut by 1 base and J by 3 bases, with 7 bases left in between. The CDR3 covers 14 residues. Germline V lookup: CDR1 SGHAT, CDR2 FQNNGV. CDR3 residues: CASSLAQYNQPQHF. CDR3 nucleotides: TGTGCCAGCAGCTTAGCACAATACAATCAGCCCCAGCATTTT.

The CDR3 DNA reads TGTGCCAGCAGCTTGGCCGGGGCAGGGGTAAAGCAAGAGACCCAGTACTTC. Protein product: CASSLAGAGVKQETQYF. The J gene is TRBJ2-5, the V gene TRBV5-4; D perhaps matches TRBD1 (6 bases). Germline V gene sequence: CDR1 SGHNT, CDR2 YYREEE (reference sequence). The CDR3 is 17 residues long. V was clipped by 0 bases and J by 2 bases, with 17 bases between them. The complete variable domain, with remaining parts taken from reference TRBV5-4 and TRBJ2-5, reads ETGVTQSPTHLIKTRGQQVTLRCSSQSGHNTVSWYQQALGQGPQFIFQYYREEENGRGNFPPRFSGLQFPNYSSELNVNALELDDSALYLCASSLAGAGVKQETQYFGPGTRLLVL.